This TCR beta chain emerged from a study of cytomegalovirus exposure and HLA in healthy donors. Germline lookup yields CDR1 KGHSH and CDR2 LQKENI. V lost 1 base to trimming and J lost 4 bases; unmatched junction nucleotides: 10. The CDR3 consists of 17 residues. PCR was performed using 60 Vbeta and 13 Jbeta primers. Only in-frame clones appear in the TCRdb table, and some are missing; sequencing was by immunoSEQ multiplex PCR. Listed are roughly 50,000 clones; 6% to 7% falls within the top ten. The chain joins TRBV18 to TRBJ2-1, with 7 bases aligning to TRBD2. This receptor was obtained from a middle-aged woman in good health and CMV-seronegative. Sequenced material: PBMCs. The CDR3 spells CASSPRRERDLYNEQFF. The CDR3 DNA sequence: TGTGCCAGCTCACCACGGAGAGAGCGGGACCTATACAATGAGCAGTTCTTC.